This T cell receptor beta chain was identified during a study of PD-1 blockade in classical Hodgkin lymphoma. There are 11 residues in the CDR3. V lost 1 base and J lost 7, with 5 bases in between. Germline V gene lookup returns CDR1 SGHVS and CDR2 FNYEAQ. Every patient experienced relapse after autologous stem cell transplantation, and brentuximab vedotin exposure varied. Complete response, partial response or progressive disease was each patient's best response. As to this clone: Its antigen is unknown.

General study results and limits: Initiation of nivolumab under 1 year after ASCT led to exclusion of patients.

Data came from immunoSEQ multiplex PCR; TCRdb stores just in-frame clones and leaves some out. The sample carries over 80,000 clones, around nine tenths recorded once. Specimen: peripheral blood mononuclear cells (PBMCs), collected at baseline. The rearrangement links TRBV7-6 to TRBJ2-7; no clear D gene. This TCR derives from a human donor with classical Hodgkin lymphoma. Here the CDR3 reads CASSLGLEQYF. DNA for the CDR3: TGTGCCAGCAGCTTAGGTCTGGAGCAGTACTTC. Complete variable domain (other parts from reference TRBV7-6 and TRBJ2-7): GAGVSQSPRYKVTKRGQDVALRCDPISGHVSLYWYRQALGQGPEFLTYFNYEAQQDKSGLPNDRFSAERPEGSISTLTIQRTEQRDSAMYRCASSLGLEQYFGPGTRLTVT.